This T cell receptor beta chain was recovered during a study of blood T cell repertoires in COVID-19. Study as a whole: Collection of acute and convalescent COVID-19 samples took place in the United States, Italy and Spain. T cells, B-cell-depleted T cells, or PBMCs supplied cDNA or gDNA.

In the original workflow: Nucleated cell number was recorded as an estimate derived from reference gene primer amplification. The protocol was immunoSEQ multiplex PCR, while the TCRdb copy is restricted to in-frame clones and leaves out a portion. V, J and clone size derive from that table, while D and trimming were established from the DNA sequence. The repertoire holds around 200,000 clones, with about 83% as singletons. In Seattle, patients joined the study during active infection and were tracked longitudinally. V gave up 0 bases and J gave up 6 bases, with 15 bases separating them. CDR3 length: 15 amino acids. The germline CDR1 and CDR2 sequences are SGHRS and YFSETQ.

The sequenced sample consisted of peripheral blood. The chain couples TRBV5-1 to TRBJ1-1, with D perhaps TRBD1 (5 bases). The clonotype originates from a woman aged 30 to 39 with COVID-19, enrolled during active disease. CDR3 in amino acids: CASSLAGMANAEAFF. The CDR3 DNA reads TGCGCCAGCAGCTTGGCAGGGATGGCCAACGCTGAAGCTTTCTTT.